This T cell receptor beta chain was recovered during a study of beta chain features in type 1 diabetes. Germline V gives CDR1 SGHAT, CDR2 FQDESV (reference sequence). V was trimmed by 3 bases and J by 3 bases, leaving 9 bases between them. The CDR3 extends over 13 amino acids. The authors reverse transcribed all of the isolated RNA, so sequencing captured expressed TCRB transcripts. Sequencing used immunoSEQ multiplex PCR; TCRdb keeps in-frame clones, though not all of them. The sample holds over 700,000 clones, roughly a sixth seen once. This clone was detected a few times. The chain couples TRBV11-1 to TRBJ2-7; the D is unclear. The sequence was obtained from a young woman in good health. Specimen: naive CD4+ T cells from blood. CDR3 sequence: CASSLEHSYEQYF. The CDR3 DNA is TGTGCCAGCAGCTTGGAACATAGCTACGAGCAGTACTTC.